This T cell receptor beta chain was profiled in a study of metastatic and nonmetastatic thyroid tumors. Study-wide context: Repertoire data that came from the blood and tumor or nodule tissue of malignant and benign thyroid patients were compared. Findings and limits, study-wide: The study reportedly found significantly higher TCR beta diversity in malignant thyroid tumors than benign nodules, in blood and tumor.

This clone was seen more than once but under ten times. What it recognizes is unknown. Trimming left V 6 bases short and J 4 bases short, with 22 bases between. The germline gives CDR1 MNHNS, CDR2 SASEGT. The CDR3 totals 17 residues. In the source study's methods: Differences in CDR3 between clinicopathological groups were drawn on to build a classifier intended to discriminate distant-metastatic papillary thyroid cancer patients. TCRdb re-called the PCR reads through MiXCR. TCRdb's processing, not the authors', yielded these V and J calls. The sample includes about 40,000 clones, approximately 17% of them seen just once. None of the patients had undergone any treatment ahead of thyroid surgery.

The specimen sequenced was tumor tissue. The V call is TRBV6-1, the J call TRBJ1-5; perhaps TRBD1 as D (5 bases). The sequence was obtained from a female donor with papillary thyroid cancer or a benign thyroid nodule (not recorded which). Some clones in this sample may be carry-over from other donors' samples. The CDR3 here is CASSPSGSGDRNQPQHF. The CDR3 DNA follows: TGTGCCAGCAGCCCCTCAGGGTCGGGGGATAGAAATCAGCCCCAGCATTTT.